The clone carrying this T cell receptor (beta chain) was seen a few times. The CDR3 loop spans 13 amino acids. V was clipped by 0 bases and J by 6 bases, with 9 bases between them. Germline CDR1 reads SGHRS; CDR2 reads YFSETQ. The data stem from a study of cytomegalovirus exposure and HLA in healthy donors. The wider study: HLA-typed donors were the source of around 80 million unique TCRs, which an early data release held.

The PCR contained 60 Vbeta and 13 Jbeta primers. The repertoire was sequenced with immunoSEQ multiplex PCR; TCRdb's copy has only in-frame clones and lacks some. The sample has around 95,000 clones; roughly four fifths are singletons. This chain connects TRBV5-1 to TRBJ1-2; the D gene is possibly TRBD1 (5 bases). This sequence was found in a man aged 25 to 45 in good health and CMV-seropositive. The sample consisted of PBMCs. Here the CDR3 DNA reads TGCGCCAGCAGCTTGGAACAGGATAATGGCTACACCTTC. Amino acids: CASSLEQDNGYTF.